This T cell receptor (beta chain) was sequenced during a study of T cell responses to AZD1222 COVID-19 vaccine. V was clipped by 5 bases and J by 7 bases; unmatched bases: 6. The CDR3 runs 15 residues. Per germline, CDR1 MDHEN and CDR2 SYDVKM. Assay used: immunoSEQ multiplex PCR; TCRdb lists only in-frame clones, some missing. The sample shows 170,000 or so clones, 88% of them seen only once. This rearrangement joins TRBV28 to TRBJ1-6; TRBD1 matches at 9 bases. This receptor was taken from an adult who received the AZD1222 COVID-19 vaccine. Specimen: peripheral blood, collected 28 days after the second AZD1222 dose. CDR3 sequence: CASSLTGGRNSPLHF. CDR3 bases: TGTGCCAGCAGTCTCACAGGGGGCAGGAATTCACCCCTCCACTTT.